One sample yielded the 32 T cell receptor beta chains listed below, sequenced in a study of T cells in Graves' hyperthyroidism and ophthalmopathy. TCR beta CDR3 sequences were amplified from RNA transcripts. The HTBI set primed first-round TCR CDR3 RT-PCR. A single record per CDR3 protein comes from TCRdb applying MiXCR to the multiplex PCR reads. Of around 600,000 distinct CDR3 sequences listed, about 45% are singletons. The sample was peripheral blood or thyroid tissue (not recorded which). The receptors here all came from an adult man with Graves' disease, either hyperthyroidism or ophthalmopathy (not recorded which).

The chain uses TRBV6-6 and TRBJ1-5; TRBD1 is a possible D gene (5 bases). V was trimmed by 7 bases and J by 0 bases, leaving 7 bases between them. Germline V lookup: CDR1 MNHNY, CDR2 SVGAGI (reference sequence). The length of the CDR3 is 13 residues. The DNA of the CDR3 is TGTGCCAGCACTGACAGTAGCAATCAGCCCCAGCATTTT. Translation gives CASTDSSNQPQHF.

The sample holds a few counts of this clonotype. V usage is TRBV12-3 or TRBV12-4 and J usage is TRBJ1-5, with 7 bases fitting TRBD1. The CDR3 runs to 16 residues. The junction had 3 bases not matched to a gene; V was cut back by 1 base and J by 0 bases. This CDR3 is CASSLGRQGSNQPQHF. DNA for the CDR3: TGTGCCAGCAGTTTAGGACGACAGGGTAGCAATCAGCCCCAGCATTTT.

The chain is built from TRBV2 and TRBJ1-4; D call uncertain. The CDR3 runs 11 residues. Germline CDR1 is SNHLY and CDR2 is FYNNEI. Here the CDR3 DNA reads TGTGCGACTAGAGAGGATGAAAAACTGTTTTTT. The encoded protein is CATREDEKLFF.

This chain uses TRBV29-1 with TRBJ1-6; a weak D match, TRBD1 (5 bases). The CDR3 has 13 amino acids. Trimming removed 1 base at V and 6 bases at J, with 7 bases between. Germline CDR1 SQVTM, CDR2 ANQGSEA. The CDR3 DNA is TGCAGCGTTGAAGGGGACGTTAATTCACCCCTCCACTTT. The encoded protein is CSVEGDVNSPLHF.

This rearrangement joins TRBV7-9 to TRBJ1-4; TRBD1 aligns across 8 bases. CDR1 SEHNR and CDR2 FQNEAQ come from the germline V gene (reference sequence). The CDR3 sequence is 15 residues long. The V segment lost 6 bases and the J segment 7 bases; nucleotides outside the gene matches: 10. The CDR3 loop is CASSLTGEGAEKLFF. The CDR3 bases are TGTGCCAGCAGTCTGACAGGGGAAGGGGCTGAAAAACTGTTTTTT.

This clonotype came up a few times. CDR3 loop: CSAGTGGALRQYF. In nucleotides, the CDR3 is TGCAGCGCAGGGACAGGGGGCGCATTAAGGCAGTACTTC. This chain links TRBV29-1 with TRBJ2-7, with 12 bases fitting TRBD1. The CDR3 covers 13 residues. Trimming took 7 bases from V and 9 from J; bases not matched to a gene: 10. Per germline, CDR1 SQVTM and CDR2 ANQGSEA.

In its sample, this clonotype was seen many times. The CDR3 DNA reads as TGTGCCAGCAGTACCAACAGGGTGTTAGGAAACACCATATATTTT. Protein product: CASSTNRVLGNTIYF. J is TRBJ1-3 and V is TRBV2; tentatively, D is TRBD1 (6 bases). The CDR3 runs to 15 residues. Germline-derived CDR1 and CDR2 are SNHLY and FYNNEI. Trimming stripped 5 bases from V and 4 bases from J, with 15 bases between.

This clonotype was counted ten times or more. This chain connects TRBV29-1 to TRBJ2-7, with TRBD1 matching over 7 bases. Germline V gene sequence: CDR1 SQVTM, CDR2 ANQGSEA. Trimming took 6 bases from V and 2 from J; bases not matched to a gene: 1. The CDR3 spans 11 residues. CDR3 in DNA: TGCAGCGTGGGGACAGCCTACGAGCAGTACTTC. Residues: CSVGTAYEQYF.

In the case of this clonotype: This clone may be a read error of a much larger clone one base away. The V gene is TRBV24-1, the J gene TRBJ2-7, with D maybe TRBD2 (5 bases). The CDR3 runs 13 residues. CDR1 is KGHDR and CDR2 is SFDVKD in the germline V gene. The CDR3 DNA reads as TGTGCCGCCAGTGACGACCGAGGGCGCGAGCAGTACTTC. Its protein product is CAASDDRGREQYF.

This clonotype was counted ten times or more. V is TRBV2 and J is TRBJ1-4, with 8 bases lining up with TRBD1. CDR3 length: 15 amino acids. Unmatched junction bases numbered 5, after V lost 0 bases and J lost 8 bases. The germline CDR1 and CDR2 sequences are SNHLY and FYNNEI. The CDR3 here is CASSEALDRDEKLFF. Here the CDR3 DNA reads TGTGCCAGCAGTGAAGCACTGGACAGGGACGAAAAACTGTTTTTT.

This clonotype showed up just once. This sequence joins TRBV7-2 and TRBJ1-3; 8 nucleotides line up with TRBD1. There are 15 residues in the CDR3. Germline V CDR1 and CDR2: SGHTA, FQGNSA. The CDR3 spells CCSGRIQGDLKTIYF. CDR3 DNA sequence: TGTTGCAGCGGGAGGATACAGGGGGACTTAAAGACCATATATTTT.

In its sample, this clonotype was seen a few times. The chain is built from TRBV7-9 and TRBJ2-7; TRBD1 matches 12 bases. The CDR3 contains 15 residues. Germline V gene sequence: CDR1 SEHNR, CDR2 FQNEAQ (reference sequence). The J segment lost 6 bases and the V segment lost 3 bases, leaving 6 bases of the junction unmatched. The CDR3 DNA follows: TGTGCCAGCAGCTTCCGGGACAGGGGGCAGCTCGAGCAGTACTTC. Its protein is CASSFRDRGQLEQYF. Complete variable domain (other parts from reference TRBV7-9 and TRBJ2-7): DTGVSQNPRHKITKRGQNVTFRCDPISEHNRLYWYRQTLGQGPEFLTYFQNEAQLEKSRLLSDRFSAERPKGSFSTLEIQRTEQGDSAMYLCASSFRDRGQLEQYFGPGTRLTVT.

The chain links TRBV10-3 to TRBJ2-5; 7 bases align to TRBD2. This CDR3 is 13 amino acids long. Trimming cost V 3 bases and J 6 bases; bases outside gene matches: 4. The germline gives CDR1 ENHRY, CDR2 SYGVKD. The CDR3 protein is CAISEGEGQTQYF. The CDR3 DNA follows: TGTGCCATCAGTGAAGGGGAGGGCCAGACCCAGTACTTC.

As concerns this clonotype: Compared with germline, one end of the junction differs, possibly owing to a read error. The chain links TRBV10-3 to TRBJ1-2; TRBD1 might be the D (6 bases). The CDR3 contains 14 residues. CDR1 is ENHRY, CDR2 SYGVKD, per germline. CDR3 sequence (DNA): TGTGCCAGCAGTGAACCGGACAGCATCTATGGCTACACCTTC. Its protein is CASSEPDSIYGYTF.

CDR3 region: CSVGDRGFPEAFF. The DNA for the CDR3 is TGCAGCGTGGGGGACAGGGGGTTCCCTGAAGCTTTCTTT. V gene TRBV29-1 combines with J gene TRBJ1-1; 11 nucleotides agree with TRBD1. Germline values: CDR1 SQVTM, CDR2 ANQGSEA. The CDR3 loop spans 13 amino acids. With 6 bases clipped from V and 6 bases from J, the junction kept 6 bases outside the gene matches.

This clonotype has more than one count but fewer than ten. The chain carries TRBV19 and TRBJ1-2; the match to TRBD1 covers 9 bases. Losses at the gene ends were 5 bases for V and 6 bases for J; bases not matched to a gene: 19. This CDR3 has 18 amino acids. Germline V gives CDR1 LNHDA, CDR2 SQIVND (reference sequence). As DNA, the CDR3 is TGTGCCAGTAGTCCCTGGGCCGGGACAGGGAACGGATTGGATGGCTACACCTTC. This gives the protein CASSPWAGTGNGLDGYTF.

As regards this clonotype: Possible read error: a much larger clone is one base away. The chain has TRBV7-9 and TRBJ1-6; D unclear. The length of the CDR3 is 16 residues. Trimming removed 0 bases at V and 4 bases at J, with 10 bases between. Germline V gene sequence: CDR1 SEHNR, CDR2 FQNEAQ (reference sequence). CDR3 in DNA: TGTGCCAGCAGCTTAGCAGTGGCCGAGTATAATTCACCCCTCCACTTT. This translates into CASSLAVAEYNSPLHF.

The chain links TRBV20-1 to TRBJ2-7, with 8 bases matching TRBD2. J lost 5 bases, V lost 6 bases, and 12 bases had no gene match. CDR3 length: 14 amino acids. Germline-derived CDR1 and CDR2 are DFQATT and SNEGSKA (reference sequence). The CDR3 here is CSATERGWAHEQYF. The CDR3 DNA reads as TGCAGTGCGACCGAGCGGGGGTGGGCCCACGAGCAGTACTTC.

This clonotype came up many times. This chain joins TRBV15 and TRBJ1-5; D unresolved. The CDR3 contains 15 residues. Trimming stripped 3 bases from V and 4 bases from J, with 13 bases between. Germline loops: CDR1 LNHNV, CDR2 YYDKDF (reference sequence). The DNA of the CDR3 is TGTGCCACCAGCAGCGTATGGGCCCGAAATCAGCCCCAGCATTTT. Translated, it gives CATSSVWARNQPQHF.

The chain has TRBV20-1 and TRBJ2-2; TRBD2 agrees at 11 bases. CDR3 length: 15 residues. Germline trimming cut 7 bases from V and 4 bases from J; bases unmatched to any gene: 8. CDR1 DFQATT and CDR2 SNEGSKA come from the germline V gene (reference sequence). The CDR3 here is CSGTSGSAGTGELFF. The CDR3 DNA is TGCAGTGGAACTAGCGGGAGTGCCGGCACCGGGGAGCTGTTTTTT.

This chain uses TRBV20-1 with TRBJ1-4; unclear D gene. The germline gives CDR1 DFQATT, CDR2 SNEGSKA (reference sequence). The CDR3 has 12 residues. Between the trimmed V and J ends, which lost 5 bases and 1 base, there was a span of 5 bases. CDR3 loop: CSAAGTNEKLFF. The CDR3 nucleotides read TGCAGTGCTGCCGGAACTAATGAAAAACTGTTTTTT.

The CDR3 here is CASSDGRQPQHF. The CDR3 DNA is TGTGCCAGCAGTGATGGGCGGCAGCCCCAGCATTTT. The chain combines TRBV6-6 with TRBJ1-5; D not resolved. The V gene lost 5 bases and the J gene lost 7 bases, with 9 bases spanning the gap. Germline-derived CDR1 and CDR2 are MNHNY and SVGAGI (reference sequence). The CDR3 extends over 12 amino acids.

In this sample, this clonotype turned up a few times. Its ends do not fully match the called genes, so a read error is possible. The chain combines TRBV10-3 with TRBJ1-4; D unclear. Germline V gene data show CDR1 as ENHRY and CDR2 as SYGVKD. CDR3 length: 15 residues. Here the CDR3 reads CASSYSRSIGEKLFF. As DNA, the CDR3 is TGTGCCAGCAGTTACTCGAGATCGATCGGGGAAAAACTGTTTTTT.

This clonotype occurred many times. The V call is TRBV10-3, the J call TRBJ1-5; TRBD1 aligns across 7 bases. In germline, CDR1 is ENHRY, CDR2 SYGVKD. V shed 0 bases, J shed 5 bases, and the junction held 7 bases outside the gene matches. There are 16 residues in the CDR3. The CDR3 coding sequence is TGTGCCATCAGTGAGTCAGACAGGGTAGGCGATCAGCCCCAGCATTTT. Translated, it gives CAISESDRVGDQPQHF.

This clonotype was counted a few times. One junction end does not reproduce the germline sequence, and a read error may be involved. V and J are TRBV7-8 and TRBJ2-7; the match to TRBD2 covers 10 bases. The CDR3 is made up of 17 amino acids. Germline loops: CDR1 SGHVS, CDR2 FQNEAQ. This CDR3 is CASSLIGSSGRGYELYF. CDR3 DNA: TGTGCCAGCAGCTTAATCGGGTCCAGCGGGAGGGGTTACGAGCTGTACTTC.

This clonotype was seen only a few times. This chain links TRBV19 with TRBJ1-2, with a tentative D call TRBD1 (6 bases). The germline CDR1 and CDR2 sequences are LNHDA and SQIVND (reference sequence). Trimming removed 6 bases at V and 1 base at J, with 9 bases between. CDR3 length: 13 amino acids. The CDR3 here is CASRLQGNYGYTF. The CDR3 DNA follows: TGTGCCAGTAGACTACAGGGTAACTATGGCTACACCTTC. Full variable domain (missing parts from reference TRBV19 and TRBJ1-2): DGGITQSPKYLFRKEGQNVTLSCEQNLNHDAMYWYRQDPGQGLRLIYYSQIVNDFQKGDIAEGYSVSREKKESFPLTVTSAQKNPTAFYLCASRLQGNYGYTFGSGTRLTVV.

This clonotype has more than one count but fewer than ten. J is TRBJ2-7 and V is TRBV6-5; D is undetermined. The CDR3 loop spans 15 amino acids. CDR1 is MNHEY, CDR2 SVGAGI, per germline. V gave up 6 bases and J gave up 2 bases, with 17 bases separating them. CDR3 DNA: TGTGCCAGCAGCAACGGGCTGACCGGCACCTACGAGCAGTACTTC. As protein: CASSNGLTGTYEQYF.

This clonotype was counted many times. V usage is TRBV20-1 and J usage is TRBJ1-6; D is unclear. CDR3 length equals 12 residues. V gave up 4 bases and J gave up 7 bases, with 8 bases separating them. CDR1 and CDR2 (germline): DFQATT, SNEGSKA (reference sequence). This chain's CDR3 is CSAKGANSPLHF. The CDR3 DNA reads TGCAGTGCTAAAGGCGCGAATTCACCCCTCCACTTT.

This clonotype came up many times. The chain couples TRBV7-9 to TRBJ1-2; D gene unclear. V lost 5 bases and J lost 5, with 18 bases in between. The CDR3 covers 15 residues. Germline V lookup: CDR1 SEHNR, CDR2 FQNEAQ (reference sequence). The CDR3 loop reads CASSPTAPGAYGYTF. The CDR3 region has the DNA TGTGCCAGCAGCCCAACGGCCCCAGGAGCTTATGGCTACACCTTC.

The chain links TRBV7-2 to TRBJ1-2; D uncertain. The germline V and J ends were trimmed by 6 bases and 4 bases, with 15 bases remaining between them. The germline gives CDR1 SGHTA, CDR2 FQGNSA. The CDR3 has 14 residues. CDR3 protein: CASSFGPEPYGYTF. DNA of the CDR3: TGTGCCAGCAGTTTCGGCCCTGAACCCTATGGCTACACCTTC.

In its sample, this clonotype was seen a few times. The chain joins TRBV6-5 to TRBJ1-5, with D perhaps matching TRBD1 (6 bases). V was pared by 5 bases and J by 0 bases, with 14 bases between. CDR3 length: 16 residues. The germline V gene encodes CDR1 MNHEY and CDR2 SVGAGI. CDR3 protein: CASSEPSGVSNQPQHF. CDR3 sequence (DNA): TGTGCCAGCAGTGAACCTTCAGGGGTTAGCAATCAGCCCCAGCATTTT.

The V call is TRBV7-9, the J call TRBJ1-2; 8 nucleotides align to TRBD1. CDR3 size: 15 residues. CDR1 is SEHNR, CDR2 FQNEAQ, per germline (reference sequence). Trimming cost V 0 bases and J 3 bases; bases outside gene matches: 3. DNA of the CDR3: TGTGCCAGCAGCTTAGCCCCGACAGGGGACTATGGCTACACCTTC. It codes for CASSLAPTGDYGYTF. Drawing the rest from reference TRBV7-9 and TRBJ1-2, the complete variable domain is DTGVSQNPRHKITKRGQNVTFRCDPISEHNRLYWYRQTLGQGPEFLTYFQNEAQLEKSRLLSDRFSAERPKGSFSTLEIQRTEQGDSAMYLCASSLAPTGDYGYTFGSGTRLTVV.